The 7 T cell receptor beta chains in this list originate from one sample, sequenced in a study of long-term antiretroviral therapy in people with HIV. An immunoSEQ assay, version v3.0, was performed at survey level. Measured with immunoSEQ multiplex PCR; TCRdb has only the in-frame clones, and not every one. Of under 15,000 clones listed, roughly 80% were seen once; the top ten hold about a fifth. Sequences were derived from unsorted PBMCs, sampled 0.5 years before starting antiretroviral therapy. These receptors all come from a woman aged 40 to 55 with HIV.

The chain couples TRBV9 to TRBJ2-2; 9 nucleotides line up with TRBD2. The CDR3 runs 15 residues. The V gene's germline CDR1 is SGDLS and CDR2 YYNGEE. The trim removed 3 bases at V and 6 bases at J, leaving 6 bases unmatched. Here the CDR3 reads CASSGSGRVAGELFF. In nucleotides, the CDR3 is TGTGCCAGCAGCGGTAGCGGGAGAGTCGCCGGGGAGCTGTTTTTT.

The V and J genes are TRBV4-1 and TRBJ2-7; 7 bases fit TRBD2. The CDR3 sequence is 16 residues long. In germline, CDR1 is MGHRA, CDR2 YSYEKL. V was clipped by 4 bases and J by 0 bases; unmatched bases: 9. The CDR3 loop reads CASSPRGVADSYEQYF. The CDR3, as DNA: TGCGCCAGCAGCCCCCGGGGGGTAGCGGACTCCTACGAGCAGTACTTC.

This chain links TRBV10-1 with TRBJ2-2, with D tentatively TRBD2 (5 bases). The V end was cut by 4 bases, the J end by 7 bases, with 10 bases between. The CDR3 is 13 residues long. CDR1 is WNHNN and CDR2 is SYGVQD in the germline V gene (reference sequence). The CDR3 nucleotides read TGCGCCAGCAGTGGGACTTTAAACGGGGAGCTGTTTTTT. This gives the protein CASSGTLNGELFF.

In this sample, this clone turned up once. This chain's CDR3 is CASSPVYSEQYF. The CDR3, as DNA: TGTGCCAGCAGCCCGGTATATAGCGAGCAGTACTTC. This sequence joins TRBV7-9 and TRBJ2-7; D call uncertain. Germline V gene sequence: CDR1 SEHNR, CDR2 FQNEAQ (reference sequence). The V end lost 5 bases, the J end lost 6 bases, and 11 bases lay between the germline ends. The CDR3 loop spans 12 amino acids.

The rearrangement joins TRBV18 to TRBJ2-3; a weak D match, TRBD2 (6 bases). The CDR3 totals 16 residues. With 3 bases removed from V and 1 base from J, the gap between germline ends came to 14 bases. Germline assignment: CDR1 KGHSH and CDR2 LQKENI. In nucleotides, the CDR3 is TGTGCCAGCTCACCTCCGACACCGGGGGGCACAGATACGCAGTATTTT. Translation: CASSPPTPGGTDTQYF.

The chain combines TRBV2 with TRBJ2-5; weak D call: TRBD2 (5 bases). V dropped 4 bases and J dropped 5 bases, with 17 bases sitting between them. Germline V gene sequence: CDR1 SNHLY, CDR2 FYNNEI. The CDR3 has 15 residues. CDR3 nucleotide sequence: TGTGCCAGCAGTGGTCAGTTAGGGAGTGAGGAGACCCAGTACTTC. Its protein product is CASSGQLGSEETQYF.

The chain recombines TRBV7-9 with TRBJ2-1; 7 bases agree with TRBD2. This CDR3 is built from 15 residues. CDR1 and CDR2 from the germline V gene are SEHNR and FQNEAQ (reference sequence). Trimming cost V 5 bases and J 5 bases; bases outside gene matches: 9. This CDR3 reads CASSHRWGGDNEQFF. In DNA form, the CDR3 reads TGTGCCAGCAGCCACCGCTGGGGAGGGGACAATGAGCAGTTCTTC. Drawing the rest from reference TRBV7-9 and TRBJ2-1, the complete variable domain is DTGVSQNPRHKITKRGQNVTFRCDPISEHNRLYWYRQTLGQGPEFLTYFQNEAQLEKSRLLSDRFSAERPKGSFSTLEIQRTEQGDSAMYLCASSHRWGGDNEQFFGPGTRLTVL.